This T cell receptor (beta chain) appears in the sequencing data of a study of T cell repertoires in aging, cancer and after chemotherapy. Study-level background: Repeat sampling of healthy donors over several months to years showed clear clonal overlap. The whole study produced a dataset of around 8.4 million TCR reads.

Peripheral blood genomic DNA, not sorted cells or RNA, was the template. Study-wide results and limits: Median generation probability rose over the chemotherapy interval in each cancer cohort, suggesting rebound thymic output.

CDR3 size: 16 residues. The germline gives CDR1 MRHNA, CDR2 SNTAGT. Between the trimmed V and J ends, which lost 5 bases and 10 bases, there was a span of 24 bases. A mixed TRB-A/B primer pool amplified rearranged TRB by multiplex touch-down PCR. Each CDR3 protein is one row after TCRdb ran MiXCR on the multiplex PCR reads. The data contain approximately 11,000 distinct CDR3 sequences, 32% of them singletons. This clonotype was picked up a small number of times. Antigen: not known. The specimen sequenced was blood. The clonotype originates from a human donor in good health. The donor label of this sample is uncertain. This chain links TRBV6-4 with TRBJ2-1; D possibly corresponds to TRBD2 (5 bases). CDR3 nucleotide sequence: TGTGCCAGCAGTTCACGAGGGCCTCCCGCACCCTCGGAGCAGTTCTTC. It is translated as CASSSRGPPAPSEQFF.